This TCR beta chain was sequenced for a study of response to subunit inactivated influenza vaccine. In TCRdb, the RT-PCR reads were re-called with MiXCR into one record per CDR3 protein. The sample includes roughly 500,000 distinct CDR3 sequences, roughly 23% of them seen just once. Regarding this clonotype: Antigen unknown.

Study-wide results and caveats: The authors put forward the suggestion that each seasonal influenza vaccination may bring in only a limited number of new T cells.

The germline V gene has CDR1 DFQATT and CDR2 SNEGSKA (reference sequence). This CDR3 is built from 15 residues. Trimming pared 0 bases from V and 0 bases from J, leaving 11 bases between. This chain joins TRBV20-1 and TRBJ2-5, with unresolved D. The sequenced sample was CD4+ T cells sorted from PBMCs, obtained around 5 days after vaccination. The receptor comes from a man over 45 who received an inactivated influenza vaccine. The CDR3: CSARDWQKYQETQYF. The CDR3 region has the DNA TGCAGTGCTAGAGATTGGCAGAAGTACCAAGAGACCCAGTACTTC.